The 3 T cell receptor beta chains reported below all come from one sample, sequenced in a study of T cell repertoires in cytomegalovirus infection. TCRdb re-called the reads with MiXCR, one entry per CDR3 protein. Of about 180,000 distinct CDR3 sequences in the sample, approximately 15% were seen once. Material: PBMCs. The receptor source for this set is a human donor in good health (CMV status not recorded). Some clones in this sample may be carry-over from other donors' samples.

This clonotype was seen repeatedly, ten times or more. The J gene is TRBJ2-2, the V gene TRBV7-2; 10 nucleotides line up with TRBD2. The CDR3 has 15 amino acids. Trimming cost V 5 bases and J 7 bases; bases outside gene matches: 7. The germline V gene has CDR1 SGHTA and CDR2 FQGNSA. In nucleotides, the CDR3 is TGTGCCAGCAGCCCTAGCGGGAGCGCGGGCGGGGAGCTGTTTTTT. Protein sequence: CASSPSGSAGGELFF.

This clonotype was counted a few times. The genes are TRBV20-1 and TRBJ2-1; TRBD2 aligns across 10 bases. Germline V gene lookup returns CDR1 DFQATT and CDR2 SNEGSKA (reference sequence). CDR3 length: 17 residues. With V trimmed by 3 bases and J by 10 bases, 18 bases remained unmatched. The CDR3, as DNA: TGCAGTGCTAGTGATGGCAGTGGGGCTAGCGGGAGAGGAGAGCAGTTCTTC. This translates into CSASDGSGASGRGEQFF.

The chain has TRBV25-1 and TRBJ1-2; 8 nucleotides agree with TRBD1. Per germline, CDR1 MGHDK and CDR2 SYGVNS. Trimming took 4 bases from V and 7 from J; bases not matched to a gene: 2. The CDR3 extends over 12 amino acids. CDR3 in amino acids: CASSAQGVGYTF. CDR3 DNA sequence: TGTGCCAGCAGTGCACAGGGGGTTGGCTACACCTTC.